A single sample is the source of the 27 T cell receptor beta chains below, sequenced in a study of shared clonotypes between healthy human individuals. Sequencing was performed with immunoSEQ multiplex PCR; in TCRdb, only in-frame clones are kept and a portion is missing. The sample has approximately 2.4 million clones; approximately 96% are singletons. What was sequenced was naive CD4+ T cells sorted from blood. Subset of the sample: CD45RA+ positively selected. Receptors were obtained from a man aged 18 to 35 in good health.

This rearrangement joins TRBV2 to TRBJ1-1; no definite D call. Germline V gives CDR1 SNHLY, CDR2 FYNNEI. CDR3 length equals 13 residues. V was pared by 6 bases and J by 4 bases, with 12 bases between. DNA of the CDR3: TGTGCCAGCAGGGCCTTCCCGGGCACTGAAGCTTTCTTT. Translating gives CASRAFPGTEAFF.

This clone showed up just once. The chain links TRBV5-1 to TRBJ1-1; D might be TRBD1 (5 bases). V lost 1 base and J lost 4, with 11 bases in between. The CDR3 contains 14 residues. CDR1 and CDR2 from the germline V gene are SGHRS and YFSETQ. CDR3 loop: CASSLRAGFTEAFF. The CDR3 nucleotides are TGCGCCAGCAGCTTGAGGGCAGGGTTCACTGAAGCTTTCTTT.

CDR3 bases: TGTGCCAGCGACCGTACAGGGTTATACACCGGGGAGCTGTTTTTT. Amino acid sequence: CASDRTGLYTGELFF. The chain has TRBV2 and TRBJ2-2; maybe TRBD1 (6 bases). The CDR3 has 15 residues. CDR1 is SNHLY, CDR2 FYNNEI, per germline. V lost 8 bases and J 3 bases, leaving 16 bases between the germline ends.

J is TRBJ2-3 and V is TRBV5-1; D is possibly TRBD1 (6 bases). The CDR3 has 14 residues. The germline V and J ends were trimmed by 3 bases and 5 bases, with 13 bases remaining between them. Germline V gene sequence: CDR1 SGHRS, CDR2 YFSETQ. DNA for the CDR3: TGCGCCAGCAGCTCCAGGGTCAGGGGAGATACGCAGTATTTT. Translating it yields CASSSRVRGDTQYF.

J is TRBJ1-1 and V is TRBV6-1; perhaps TRBD1 as D (5 bases). Germline V lookup: CDR1 MNHNS, CDR2 SASEGT. V dropped 1 base and J dropped 0 bases, with 9 bases sitting between them. The CDR3 spans 15 residues. The CDR3 DNA reads TGTGCCAGCAGTGAAGTGGGGACCATGAACACTGAAGCTTTCTTT. Translation gives CASSEVGTMNTEAFF.

The chain employs TRBV30 and TRBJ1-3; D may be TRBD1 (6 bases). Germline CDR1 GTSNPN, CDR2 SVGIG (reference sequence). V shed 5 bases and J shed 4 bases, with 12 bases lying between them. CDR3 length equals 13 residues. CDR3 loop: CAWPTGPGNTIYF. Written as DNA, the CDR3 is TGTGCCTGGCCTACAGGGCCCGGAAACACCATATATTTT.

The chain has TRBV7-2 and TRBJ2-5; no reliable D call. V was cut by 4 bases and J by 0 bases, with 3 bases left in between. Germline V gives CDR1 SGHTA, CDR2 FQGNSA. The CDR3 has 12 residues. CDR3 residues: CASSWYQETQYF. The DNA for the CDR3 is TGTGCCAGCAGCTGGTACCAAGAGACCCAGTACTTC.

About this clone: The germline gene is not matched at one end of the junction; a read error may be the cause. This chain links TRBV7-7 with TRBJ2-7; 7 positions agree with TRBD2. This CDR3 comprises 15 residues. Germline lookup yields CDR1 SSHAT and CDR2 FNYEAQ (reference sequence). The CDR3 nucleotides are TGTGCTAGCAGCTTAGCTAGCGGACAAACCTACGAGCAGTACTTC. Translation: CASSLASGQTYEQYF. The variable domain in full, completed from reference TRBV7-7 and TRBJ2-7, reads GAGVSQSPRYKVTKRGQDVTLRCDPISSHATLYWYQQALGQGPEFLTYFNYEAQPDKSGLPSDRFSAERPEGSISTLTIQRTEQRDSAMYRCASSLASGQTYEQYFGPGTRLTVT.

The rearrangement links TRBV19 to TRBJ1-5, with D perhaps TRBD1 (6 bases). This CDR3 region has 14 residues. Germline assignment: CDR1 LNHDA and CDR2 SQIVND (reference sequence). Deletions cut 2 bases from V and 3 bases from J, with 8 bases between. The CDR3: CASSITGANQPQHF. The CDR3 DNA reads as TGTGCCAGTAGTATAACGGGGGCCAATCAGCCCCAGCATTTT. The whole variable domain, remainder taken from reference TRBV19 and TRBJ1-5, is DGGITQSPKYLFRKEGQNVTLSCEQNLNHDAMYWYRQDPGQGLRLIYYSQIVNDFQKGDIAEGYSVSREKKESFPLTVTSAQKNPTAFYLCASSITGANQPQHFGDGTRLSIL.

The chain employs TRBV7-2 and TRBJ1-1; possibly TRBD1 for D (6 bases). CDR3 length: 16 residues. Germline CDR1 and CDR2: SGHTA and FQGNSA. V lost 4 bases and J lost 0, with 15 bases in between. CDR3 DNA: TGTGCCAGCAGCTCGGGACACTTCAGTGTGAACACTGAAGCTTTCTTT. Protein sequence: CASSSGHFSVNTEAFF.

The chain uses TRBV18 and TRBJ1-2, with TRBD1 matching over 8 bases. Germline CDR1 is KGHSH and CDR2 is LQKENI. CDR3 length: 14 amino acids. V shed 2 bases and J 7 bases; nucleotides not matched to a gene: 6. Here the CDR3 reads CASSPTQGARGYTF. The CDR3 coding sequence is TGTGCCAGCTCACCAACGCAGGGGGCGCGTGGCTACACCTTC.

This clone was seen a single time. The chain combines TRBV7-2 with TRBJ1-3; D unresolved. Germline CDR1 SGHTA, CDR2 FQGNSA. V lost 2 bases and J lost 0, with 8 bases in between. The CDR3 contains 15 residues. The CDR3 protein is CASSLSPISGNTIYF. The CDR3 DNA is TGTGCCAGCAGCTTATCGCCGATCTCTGGAAACACCATATATTTT.

V is TRBV10-3 and J is TRBJ2-3; D is possibly TRBD1 (5 bases). Germline CDR1 reads ENHRY; CDR2 reads SYGVKD. Trimming stripped 1 base from V and 4 bases from J, with 18 bases between. The CDR3 is 17 amino acids. The CDR3 nucleotides read TGTGCCATCAGTGAGTTCAAAACGACAGTGCTCGCAGATACGCAGTATTTT. Amino acids: CAISEFKTTVLADTQYF.

This clone was counted only a few times. Other DNA sequences within the sample encode an identical CDR3. V usage is TRBV18 and J usage is TRBJ1-6; D may be TRBD1 (6 bases). The germline gives CDR1 KGHSH, CDR2 LQKENI. Trimming shortened V by 2 bases and J by 10 bases, and 9 bases separated the two germline ends. The CDR3 has 13 amino acids. The CDR3 protein is CASSPNRDSPLHF. The CDR3 DNA follows: TGTGCCAGCTCACCAAACAGGGACTCACCCCTCCACTTT.

On this clone: At the DNA level, this CDR3 is encoded by other sequences in the same sample as well. The chain joins TRBV5-1 to TRBJ1-4, with D uncertain. This CDR3 comprises 16 residues. Trimming removed 0 bases at V and 0 bases at J, with 9 bases between. The germline CDR1 and CDR2 sequences are SGHRS and YFSETQ. CDR3 protein: CASSLAGRATNEKLFF. The CDR3 nucleotides read TGCGCCAGCAGCTTGGCGGGAAGAGCAACTAATGAAAAACTGTTTTTT.

J is TRBJ2-7 and V is TRBV18; TRBD2 matches 9 bases. V was pared by 7 bases and J by 3 bases, with 10 bases of the junction left unmatched. This CDR3 spans 15 amino acids. Germline CDR1 KGHSH, CDR2 LQKENI. This CDR3 reads CASLASRGGVYEQYF. The DNA of the CDR3 is TGTGCCAGCTTAGCTTCACGCGGGGGGGTCTACGAGCAGTACTTC.

This rearrangement joins TRBV18 to TRBJ1-1, with D unclear. Per germline, CDR1 KGHSH and CDR2 LQKENI. V was shortened by 2 bases and J by 4 bases, with 11 bases between the two germline ends. CDR3 size: 14 residues. As DNA, the CDR3 is TGTGCCAGCTCACCAAACATTGCACTCACTGAAGCTTTCTTT. Translation: CASSPNIALTEAFF. Using reference TRBV18 and TRBJ1-1 for the parts outside the CDR3, the full variable domain is NAGVMQNPRHLVRRRGQEARLRCSPMKGHSHVYWYRQLPEEGLKFMVYLQKENIIDESGMPKERFSAEFPKEGPSILRIQQVVRGDSAAYFCASSPNIALTEAFFGQGTRLTVV.

This sequence joins TRBV19 and TRBJ1-5, with 9 bases matching TRBD1. This CDR3 is built from 18 residues. Per the germline V gene, CDR1 is LNHDA and CDR2 is SQIVND (reference sequence). With 1 base clipped from V and 1 base from J, the junction kept 8 bases outside the gene matches. CDR3 DNA: TGTGCCAGTAGTATAGCCGGGACAGGGCATAGCAGCAATCAGCCCCAGCATTTT. Its protein product is CASSIAGTGHSSNQPQHF.

The DNA of the CDR3 is TGTGCCAGCAGCTACCCTTCGAACACAGATACGCAGTATTTT. Protein product: CASSYPSNTDTQYF. The rearrangement joins TRBV7-2 to TRBJ2-3; no clear D. Trimming left V 4 bases short and J 2 bases short, with 10 bases between. Germline V gives CDR1 SGHTA, CDR2 FQGNSA. The CDR3 runs 14 residues. The full variable domain, with the rest looked up from reference TRBV7-2 and TRBJ2-3, is GAGVSQSPSNKVTEKGKDVELRCDPISGHTALYWYRQSLGQGLEFLIYFQGNSAPDKSGLPSDRFSAERTGGSVSTLTIQRTQQEDSAVYLCASSYPSNTDTQYFGPGTRLTVL.

Concerning this clone: Other DNA sequences within the sample encode an identical CDR3. This chain joins TRBV5-1 and TRBJ2-5; no firm D call. Germline loops: CDR1 SGHRS, CDR2 YFSETQ. V was pared by 0 bases and J by 2 bases, with 11 bases between. This CDR3 has 15 amino acids. CDR3 amino acids: CASSLEAGGQETQYF. As DNA, the CDR3 is TGCGCCAGCAGCTTGGAGGCAGGTGGGCAAGAGACCCAGTACTTC.

V and J are TRBV7-9 and TRBJ2-3, with D maybe TRBD1 (5 bases). This CDR3 comprises 13 residues. Trimming pared 5 bases from V and 4 bases from J, leaving 10 bases between. Germline loops: CDR1 SEHNR, CDR2 FQNEAQ (reference sequence). CDR3 coding DNA: TGTGCCAGCAGCGCCGAACAGGCAGATACGCAGTATTTT. Encoded protein: CASSAEQADTQYF.

The rearrangement links TRBV2 to TRBJ1-3; tentative D call: TRBD1 (5 bases). This CDR3 is built from 15 residues. V was pared by 1 base and J by 4 bases, with 11 bases between. The germline gives CDR1 SNHLY, CDR2 FYNNEI. The CDR3 loop is CASSEEGQGGNTIYF. The CDR3 bases are TGTGCCAGCAGTGAAGAAGGGCAGGGAGGAAACACCATATATTTT.

This rearrangement joins TRBV11-2 to TRBJ1-3, with D uncertain. The germline CDR1 and CDR2 sequences are SGHAT and FQNNGV. V was pared by 3 bases and J by 1 base, with 10 bases between. The CDR3 totals 15 residues. DNA for the CDR3: TGTGCCAGCAGCTTCGTAGGCAAGTCTGGAAACACCATATATTTT. Protein sequence: CASSFVGKSGNTIYF. Full variable domain (missing parts from reference TRBV11-2 and TRBJ1-3): EAGVAQSPRYKIIEKRQSVAFWCNPISGHATLYWYQQILGQGPKLLIQFQNNGVVDDSQLPKDRFSAERLKGVDSTLKIQPAKLEDSAVYLCASSFVGKSGNTIYFGEGSWLTVV.

The chain links TRBV10-3 to TRBJ2-4; TRBD2 might be the D (7 bases). The CDR3 has 16 amino acids. The germline V gene has CDR1 ENHRY and CDR2 SYGVKD. Trimming stripped 2 bases from V and 2 bases from J, with 13 bases between. CDR3 nucleotides: TGTGCCATCAGTGAGAGGGGGGGACTGACCAAAAACATTCAGTACTTC. Translated, it gives CAISERGGLTKNIQYF.

V gene TRBV21-1 combines with J gene TRBJ2-7; TRBD1 is taken as the D call from the table, unchecked against the DNA. TRBV21-1 is an annotated pseudogene. The CDR3 spans 15 residues. CDR3: CASSSWTGDVDEQYF. Here the CDR3 DNA reads TGTGCCAGCAGCAGCTGGACAGGGGACGTCGACGAGCAGTACTTC.

The chain has TRBV5-1 and TRBJ2-3, with 7 bases lining up with TRBD2. This CDR3 contains 13 residues. J lost 2 bases, V lost 5 bases, and 2 bases had no gene match. The germline CDR1 and CDR2 sequences are SGHRS and YFSETQ. CDR3: CASRAGITDTQYF. The CDR3 DNA reads TGCGCCAGCAGAGCGGGAATCACAGATACGCAGTATTTT. The variable domain in full, with the rest retrieved from reference TRBV5-1 and TRBJ2-3, is KAGVTQTPRYLIKTRGQQVTLSCSPISGHRSVSWYQQTPGQGLQFLFEYFSETQRNKGNFPGRFSGRQFSNSRSEMNVSTLELGDSALYLCASRAGITDTQYFGPGTRLTVL.

The chain combines TRBV7-2 with TRBJ2-2; D may be TRBD2 (6 bases). Germline values: CDR1 SGHTA, CDR2 FQGNSA. The CDR3 sequence is 13 residues long. V lost 4 bases and J 4 bases, leaving 7 bases between the germline ends. The CDR3 DNA reads as TGTGCCAGCAGCTGGGGGGTCACCGGGGAGCTGTTTTTT. Translating gives CASSWGVTGELFF.